One and the same sample provided the 6 T cell receptor beta chains below, sequenced in a study of shared clonotypes between healthy human individuals. Repertoires were generated with immunoSEQ multiplex PCR, while TCRdb's copy carries only in-frame clones and drops some. The sample includes approximately 1.5 million clones, 98% seen only once; the top ten take around 0.38%. Sample: naive CD4+ T cells sorted from blood. The sample's subset: CD45RA+ positively selected. Receptors were obtained from a man aged 30 to 45 in good health.

The chain employs TRBV10-3 and TRBJ2-1; 11 positions agree with TRBD2. The CDR3 is 14 amino acids. The germline CDR1 and CDR2 sequences are ENHRY and SYGVKD. J gave up 8 bases and V 8 bases, and 8 bases lay outside the gene matches. The CDR3 DNA follows: TGTGCCATCGGGGTAGCGGGAGGGCCCTATGAGCAGTTCTTC. Its protein is CAIGVAGGPYEQFF.

This sequence joins TRBV5-1 and TRBJ1-4, with D possibly matching TRBD1 (5 bases). Between the trimmed V and J ends, which lost 3 bases and 6 bases, there was a span of 12 bases. Germline V gene sequence: CDR1 SGHRS, CDR2 YFSETQ. The CDR3 is 14 amino acids. DNA of the CDR3: TGCGCCAGCAGCTCTCAGGGTTGGGATGAAAAACTGTTTTTT. It encodes CASSSQGWDEKLFF.

CDR3 region: CASSYPSGRGNQPQHF. CDR3 nucleotides: TGTGCCAGCAGTTACCCATCTGGGAGGGGCAATCAGCCCCAGCATTTT. This rearrangement joins TRBV6-6 to TRBJ1-5; no definite D call. This CDR3 contains 16 residues. Trimming took off 2 bases at V and 2 bases at J, with 13 bases between the two ends. Germline V gene lookup returns CDR1 MNHNY and CDR2 SVGAGI (reference sequence).

The chain has TRBV29-1 and TRBJ1-5, with a weak D call TRBD1 (5 bases). CDR3 length equals 13 residues. V lost 4 bases, J lost 7 bases, and 14 bases lay in between. In germline, CDR1 is SQVTM, CDR2 ANQGSEA. CDR3 residues: CSVGGGLEQPQHF. In DNA, the CDR3 is TGCAGCGTTGGGGGGGGTTTAGAGCAGCCCCAGCATTTT.

This clone was detected only once. The chain employs TRBV7-7 and TRBJ2-7; 10 bases match TRBD2. Germline CDR1 is SSHAT and CDR2 is FNYEAQ (reference sequence). V shed 5 bases and J 0 bases; nucleotides not matched to a gene: 4. This CDR3 has 15 residues. CDR3 DNA: TGTGCCAGCAGCCTATCTAGCGGGAGCTCCTACGAGCAGTACTTC. Translation: CASSLSSGSSYEQYF.

The chain recombines TRBV7-8 with TRBJ1-1; the D is unclear. Germline CDR1 and CDR2: SGHVS and FQNEAQ. This CDR3 region has 14 residues. With 3 bases removed from V and 0 bases from J, the gap between germline ends came to 8 bases. The CDR3 protein is CASSFQELNTEAFF. The CDR3 coding sequence is TGTGCCAGCAGCTTCCAGGAATTGAACACTGAAGCTTTCTTT.